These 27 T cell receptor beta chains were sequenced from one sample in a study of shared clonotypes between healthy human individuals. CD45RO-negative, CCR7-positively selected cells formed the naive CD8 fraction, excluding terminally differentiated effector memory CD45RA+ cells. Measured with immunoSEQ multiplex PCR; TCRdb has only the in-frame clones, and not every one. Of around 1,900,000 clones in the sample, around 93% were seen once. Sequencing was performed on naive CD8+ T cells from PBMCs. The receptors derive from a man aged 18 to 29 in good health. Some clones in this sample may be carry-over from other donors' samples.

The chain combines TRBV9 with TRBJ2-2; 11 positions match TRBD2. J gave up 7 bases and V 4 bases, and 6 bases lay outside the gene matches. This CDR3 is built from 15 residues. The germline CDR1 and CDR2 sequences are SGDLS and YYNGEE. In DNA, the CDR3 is TGTGCCAGCAGCCCTCCTAGCGGGAGGATCGGGGAGCTGTTTTTT. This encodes CASSPPSGRIGELFF.

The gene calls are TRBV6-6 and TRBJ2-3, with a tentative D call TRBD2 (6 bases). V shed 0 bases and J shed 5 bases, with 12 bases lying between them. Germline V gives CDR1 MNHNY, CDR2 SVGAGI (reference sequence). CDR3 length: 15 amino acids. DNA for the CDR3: TGTGCCAGCAGTTACTCCGTCTTTAGCGGAGATACGCAGTATTTT. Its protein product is CASSYSVFSGDTQYF.

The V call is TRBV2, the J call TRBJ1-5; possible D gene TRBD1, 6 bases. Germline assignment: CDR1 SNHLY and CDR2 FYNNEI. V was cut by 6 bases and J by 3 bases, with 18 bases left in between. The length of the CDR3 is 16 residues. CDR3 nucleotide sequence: TGTGCCAGCAGCACAACCGGACAGTCTTTCAATCAGCCCCAGCATTTT. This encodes CASSTTGQSFNQPQHF.

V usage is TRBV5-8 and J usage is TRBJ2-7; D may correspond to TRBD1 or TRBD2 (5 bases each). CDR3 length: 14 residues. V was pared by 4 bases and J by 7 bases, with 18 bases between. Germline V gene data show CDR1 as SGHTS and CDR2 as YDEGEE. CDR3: CASSTGTLRWEQYF. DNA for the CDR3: TGTGCCAGCAGCACCGGGACCCTTCGATGGGAGCAGTACTTC.

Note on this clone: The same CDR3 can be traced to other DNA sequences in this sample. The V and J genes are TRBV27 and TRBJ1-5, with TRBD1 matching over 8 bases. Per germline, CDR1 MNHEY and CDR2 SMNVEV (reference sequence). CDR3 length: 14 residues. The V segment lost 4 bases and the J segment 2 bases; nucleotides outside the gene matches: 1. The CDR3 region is CASSSGGGNQPQHF. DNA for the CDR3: TGTGCCAGCAGTTCAGGGGGCGGCAATCAGCCCCAGCATTTT.

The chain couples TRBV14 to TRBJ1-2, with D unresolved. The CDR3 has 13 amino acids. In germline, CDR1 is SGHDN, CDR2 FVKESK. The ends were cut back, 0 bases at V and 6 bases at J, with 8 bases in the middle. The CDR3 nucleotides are TGTGCCAGCAGCCAAGACCTCGGGGATGGCTACACCTTC. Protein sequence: CASSQDLGDGYTF.

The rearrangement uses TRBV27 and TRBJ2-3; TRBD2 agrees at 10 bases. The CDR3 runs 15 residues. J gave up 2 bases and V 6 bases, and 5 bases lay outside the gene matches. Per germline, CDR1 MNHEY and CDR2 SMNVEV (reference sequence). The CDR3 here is CASRVAGGFTDTQYF. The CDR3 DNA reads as TGTGCCAGCAGGGTAGCGGGAGGTTTCACAGATACGCAGTATTTT.

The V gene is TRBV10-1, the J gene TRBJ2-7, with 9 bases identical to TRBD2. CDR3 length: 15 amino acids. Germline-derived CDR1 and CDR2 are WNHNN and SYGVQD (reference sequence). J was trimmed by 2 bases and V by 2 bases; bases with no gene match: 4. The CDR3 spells CASSEAASGTYEQYF. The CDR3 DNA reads TGCGCCAGCAGTGAGGCGGCTAGCGGGACCTACGAGCAGTACTTC.

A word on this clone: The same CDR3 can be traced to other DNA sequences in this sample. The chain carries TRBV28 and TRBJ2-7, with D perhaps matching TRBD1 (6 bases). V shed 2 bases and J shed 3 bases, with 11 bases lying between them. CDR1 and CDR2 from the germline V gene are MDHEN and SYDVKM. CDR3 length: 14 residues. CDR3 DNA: TGTGCCAGCAGTTTAGTCCAGGGGCGCTACGAGCAGTACTTC. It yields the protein CASSLVQGRYEQYF.

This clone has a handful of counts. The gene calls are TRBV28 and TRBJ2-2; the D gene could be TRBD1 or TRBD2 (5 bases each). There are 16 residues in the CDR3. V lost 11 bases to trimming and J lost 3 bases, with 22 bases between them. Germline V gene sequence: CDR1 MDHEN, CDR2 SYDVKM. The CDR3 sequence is CAATGAGKVDTGELFF. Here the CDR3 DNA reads TGTGCCGCGACCGGGGCAGGGAAAGTGGACACCGGGGAGCTGTTTTTT.

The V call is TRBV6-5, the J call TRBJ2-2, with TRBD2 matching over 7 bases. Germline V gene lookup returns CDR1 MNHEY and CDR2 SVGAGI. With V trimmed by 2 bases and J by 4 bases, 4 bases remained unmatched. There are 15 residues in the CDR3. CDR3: CASSYDPGGTGELFF. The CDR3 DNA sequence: TGTGCCAGCAGTTACGACCCGGGGGGCACCGGGGAGCTGTTTTTT.

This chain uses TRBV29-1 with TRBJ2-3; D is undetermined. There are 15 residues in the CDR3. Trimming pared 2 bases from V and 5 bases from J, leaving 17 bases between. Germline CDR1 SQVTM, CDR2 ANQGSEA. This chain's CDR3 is CSVESNRAGKDTQYF. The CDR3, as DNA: TGCAGCGTTGAATCGAATCGGGCAGGAAAAGATACGCAGTATTTT.

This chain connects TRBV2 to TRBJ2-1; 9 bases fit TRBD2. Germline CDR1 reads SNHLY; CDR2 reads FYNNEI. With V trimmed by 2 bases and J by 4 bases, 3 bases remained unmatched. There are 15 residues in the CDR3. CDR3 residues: CASSELREGYNEQFF. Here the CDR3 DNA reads TGTGCCAGCAGTGAACTGCGGGAGGGATACAATGAGCAGTTCTTC.

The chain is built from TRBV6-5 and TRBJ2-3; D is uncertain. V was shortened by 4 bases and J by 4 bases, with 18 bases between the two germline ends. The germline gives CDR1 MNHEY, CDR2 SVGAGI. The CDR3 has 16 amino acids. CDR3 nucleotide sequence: TGTGCCAGCAGTTCCTTCCCCAGACATGTTCCAGATACGCAGTATTTT. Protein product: CASSSFPRHVPDTQYF.

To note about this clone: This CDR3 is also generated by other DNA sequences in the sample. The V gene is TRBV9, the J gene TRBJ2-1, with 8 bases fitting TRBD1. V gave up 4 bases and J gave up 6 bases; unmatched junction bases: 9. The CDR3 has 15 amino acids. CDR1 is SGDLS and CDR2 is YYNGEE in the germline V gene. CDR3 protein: CASSPPGGSLNEQFF. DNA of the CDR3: TGTGCCAGCAGCCCCCCAGGGGGCTCACTCAATGAGCAGTTCTTC.

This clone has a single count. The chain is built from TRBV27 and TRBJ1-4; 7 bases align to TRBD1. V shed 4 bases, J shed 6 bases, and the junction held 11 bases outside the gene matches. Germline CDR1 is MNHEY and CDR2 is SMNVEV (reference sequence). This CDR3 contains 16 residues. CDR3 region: CASSSKNRGGYEKLFF. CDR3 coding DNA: TGTGCCAGCAGTTCCAAGAACAGGGGAGGGTATGAAAAACTGTTTTTT.

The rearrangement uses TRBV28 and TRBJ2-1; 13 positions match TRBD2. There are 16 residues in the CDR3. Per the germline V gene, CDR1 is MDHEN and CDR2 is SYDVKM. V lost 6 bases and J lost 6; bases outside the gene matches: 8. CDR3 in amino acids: CASSIGLAGEGNEQFF. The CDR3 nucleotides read TGTGCCAGCAGCATCGGACTAGCGGGAGAGGGCAATGAGCAGTTCTTC.

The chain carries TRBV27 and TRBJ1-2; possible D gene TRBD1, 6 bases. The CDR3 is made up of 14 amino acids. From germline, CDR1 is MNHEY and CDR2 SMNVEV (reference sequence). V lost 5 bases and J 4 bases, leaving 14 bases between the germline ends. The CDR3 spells CASSPLGQPYGYTF. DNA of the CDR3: TGTGCCAGCAGTCCACTCGGACAGCCCTATGGCTACACCTTC.

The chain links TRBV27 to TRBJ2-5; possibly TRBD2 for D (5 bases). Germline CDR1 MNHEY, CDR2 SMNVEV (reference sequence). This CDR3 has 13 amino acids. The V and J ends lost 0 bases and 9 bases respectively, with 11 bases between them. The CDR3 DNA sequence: TGTGCCAGCAGTTTATCGCGAGAGAGGGCCCAGTACTTC. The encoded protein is CASSLSRERAQYF.

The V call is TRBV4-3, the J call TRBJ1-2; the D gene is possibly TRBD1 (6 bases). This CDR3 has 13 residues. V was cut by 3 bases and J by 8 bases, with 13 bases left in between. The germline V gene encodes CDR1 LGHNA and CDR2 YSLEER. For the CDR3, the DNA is TGCGCCAGCAGCCAGCCGGGACATCAAGGCTACACCTTC. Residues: CASSQPGHQGYTF.

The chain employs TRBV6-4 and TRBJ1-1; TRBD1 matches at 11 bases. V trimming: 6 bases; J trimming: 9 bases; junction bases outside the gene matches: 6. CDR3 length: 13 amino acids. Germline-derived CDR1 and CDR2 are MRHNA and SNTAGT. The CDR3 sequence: CASRDRGPLQAFF. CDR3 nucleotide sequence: TGTGCCAGCAGGGACAGGGGGCCTCTCCAAGCTTTCTTT.

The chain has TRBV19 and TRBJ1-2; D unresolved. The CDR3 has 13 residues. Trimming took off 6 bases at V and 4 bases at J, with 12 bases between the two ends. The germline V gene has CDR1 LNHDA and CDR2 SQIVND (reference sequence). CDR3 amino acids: CASSFKSAYGYTF. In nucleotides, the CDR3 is TGTGCCAGTAGCTTTAAGTCGGCCTATGGCTACACCTTC.

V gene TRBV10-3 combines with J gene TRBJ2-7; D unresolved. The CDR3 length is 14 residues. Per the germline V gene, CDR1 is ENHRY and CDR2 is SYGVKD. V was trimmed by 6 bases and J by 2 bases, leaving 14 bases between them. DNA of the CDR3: TGTGCCATCAGCCCGCCTAATAGCCCCTACGAGCAGTACTTC. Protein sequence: CAISPPNSPYEQYF.

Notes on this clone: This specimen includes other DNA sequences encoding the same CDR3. The CDR3 is CASSQVGGSYNEQFF. CDR3 in DNA: TGCGCCAGCAGCCAAGTGGGGGGCTCCTACAATGAGCAGTTCTTC. The chain uses TRBV4-3 and TRBJ2-1; D might be TRBD2 (6 bases). V lost 1 base and J lost 0, with 7 bases in between. The CDR3 is made up of 15 amino acids. Germline V gene lookup returns CDR1 LGHNA and CDR2 YSLEER.

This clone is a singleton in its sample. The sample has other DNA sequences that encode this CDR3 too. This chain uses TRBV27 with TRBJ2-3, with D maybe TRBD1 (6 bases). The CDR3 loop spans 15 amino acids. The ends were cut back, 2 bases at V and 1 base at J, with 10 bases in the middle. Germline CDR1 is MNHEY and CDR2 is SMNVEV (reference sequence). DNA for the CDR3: TGTGCCAGCAGTTTAGTAGCAGGGGGCACAGATACGCAGTATTTT. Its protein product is CASSLVAGGTDTQYF.

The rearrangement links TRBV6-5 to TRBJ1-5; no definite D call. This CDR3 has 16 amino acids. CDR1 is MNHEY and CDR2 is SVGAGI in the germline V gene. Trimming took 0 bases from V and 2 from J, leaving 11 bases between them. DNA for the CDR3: TGTGCCAGCAGTTACTCGTCTTCCGGGGGCAATCAGCCCCAGCATTTT. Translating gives CASSYSSSGGNQPQHF.

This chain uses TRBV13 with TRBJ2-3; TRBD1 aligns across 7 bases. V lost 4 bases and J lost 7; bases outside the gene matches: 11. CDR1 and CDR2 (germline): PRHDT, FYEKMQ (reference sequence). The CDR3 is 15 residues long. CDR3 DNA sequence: TGTGCCAGCAGCTCCAACTCTAACAGGGGAAATACGCAGTATTTT. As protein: CASSSNSNRGNTQYF.